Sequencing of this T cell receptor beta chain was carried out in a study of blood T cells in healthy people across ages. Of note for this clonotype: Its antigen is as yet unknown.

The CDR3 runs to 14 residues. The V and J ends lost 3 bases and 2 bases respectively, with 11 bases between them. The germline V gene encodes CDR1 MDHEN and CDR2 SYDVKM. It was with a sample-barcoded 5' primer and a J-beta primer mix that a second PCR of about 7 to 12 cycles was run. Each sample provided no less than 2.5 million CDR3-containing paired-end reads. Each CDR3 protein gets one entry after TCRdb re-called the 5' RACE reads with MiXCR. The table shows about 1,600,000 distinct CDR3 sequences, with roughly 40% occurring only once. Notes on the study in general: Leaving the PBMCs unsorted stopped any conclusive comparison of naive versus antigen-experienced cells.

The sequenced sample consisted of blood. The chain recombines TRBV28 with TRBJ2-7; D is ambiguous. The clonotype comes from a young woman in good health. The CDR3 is CASSFLGSAYEQYF. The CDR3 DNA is TGTGCCAGCAGTTTCCTCGGGTCTGCCTACGAGCAGTACTTC.